Listed here are 9 T cell receptor beta chains from one sample, sequenced in a study of type 1 regulatory T cells. A single record per CDR3 protein comes from TCRdb applying MiXCR to the reads. The table records about 18,000 distinct CDR3 sequences, about 10% of them present only once. The sequencing sample was made of CD4+ T cells, either the whole sample or a sorted fraction (not recorded which). The receptor set was obtained from a human donor in good health.

This clonotype was seen at least ten times. The chain combines TRBV9 with TRBJ2-6; perhaps D is TRBD1 or TRBD2 (5 bases each). The CDR3 is 16 amino acids. The ends were cut back, 6 bases at V and 0 bases at J, with 13 bases in the middle. Germline V gene lookup returns CDR1 SGDLS and CDR2 YYNGEE. CDR3 amino acids: CASMAGTGSGANVLTF. The CDR3 bases are TGTGCCAGCATGGCAGGGACCGGCTCTGGGGCCAACGTCCTGACTTTC.

This clonotype came up many times. Here the CDR3 DNA reads TGTGCCAGCAGCACCGGACTAGCGGGAGGGGGAGAGACCCAGTACTTC. Its protein is CASSTGLAGGGETQYF. V usage is TRBV5-4 and J usage is TRBJ2-5, with 15 bases matching TRBD2. The CDR3 extends over 16 amino acids. V was pared by 4 bases and J by 4 bases, with 5 bases of the junction left unmatched. CDR1 is SGHNT, CDR2 YYREEE, per germline (reference sequence).

This clonotype was detected ten times or more. The J gene is TRBJ2-7, the V gene TRBV5-1; 8 nucleotides agree with TRBD1. This CDR3 contains 14 residues. Unmatched junction bases numbered 10, after V lost 7 bases and J lost 4 bases. Germline CDR1 SGHRS, CDR2 YFSETQ. CDR3 coding DNA: TGCGCCAGCGGAAATCTCCAGGGGGCTTACGAGCAGTACTTC. It translates to CASGNLQGAYEQYF.

The chain carries TRBV30 and TRBJ2-1; 9 nucleotides match TRBD2. The CDR3 sequence is 15 residues long. Per germline, CDR1 GTSNPN and CDR2 SVGIG (reference sequence). V shed 3 bases, J shed 4 bases, and the junction held 7 bases outside the gene matches. DNA of the CDR3: TGTGCCTGGAGGGGAGCTAGCGGGGCTTACAATGAGCAGTTCTTC. Translating gives CAWRGASGAYNEQFF. Looking up the rest from reference TRBV30 and TRBJ2-1 gives the full variable domain: SQTIHQWPATLVQPVGSPLSLECTVEGTSNPNLYWYRQAAGRGLQLLFYSVGIGQISSEVPQNLSASRPQDRQFILSSKKLLLSDSGFYLCAWRGASGAYNEQFFGPGTRLTVL.

This clonotype showed up many times. The V call is TRBV5-1, the J call TRBJ2-3; D is ambiguous. CDR3 length: 14 residues. Germline assignment: CDR1 SGHRS and CDR2 YFSETQ. V was shortened by 0 bases and J by 6 bases, with 11 bases between the two germline ends. CDR3 sequence (DNA): TGCGCCAGCAGCTTGGGACGTTTCGGCGATACGCAGTATTTT. Amino acid sequence: CASSLGRFGDTQYF. Supplemented by reference TRBV5-1 and TRBJ2-3, the full variable domain reads KAGVTQTPRYLIKTRGQQVTLSCSPISGHRSVSWYQQTPGQGLQFLFEYFSETQRNKGNFPGRFSGRQFSNSRSEMNVSTLELGDSALYLCASSLGRFGDTQYFGPGTRLTVL.

This clonotype was observed many times. The chain uses TRBV29-1 and TRBJ2-1; 13 positions agree with TRBD2. Trimming took 5 bases from V and 9 from J; bases not matched to a gene: 10. The germline V gene has CDR1 SQVTM and CDR2 ANQGSEA. The CDR3 has 15 amino acids. The CDR3 DNA follows: TGCAGCGTTTCCGGACTAGCGGGAGCTTTGGCTGAGCAGTTCTTC. Translated, it gives CSVSGLAGALAEQFF.

This clonotype occurred many times. This chain joins TRBV6-2 or TRBV6-3 and TRBJ2-3, with unresolved D. The germline CDR1 and CDR2 sequences are MNHEY and SVGEGT. V was shortened by 2 bases and J by 9 bases, with 9 bases between the two germline ends. This CDR3 contains 12 residues. The CDR3 is CASSYPKRTQYF. Here the CDR3 DNA reads TGTGCCAGCAGTTACCCAAAGAGGACGCAGTATTTT.

This clonotype showed up many times. The chain is built from TRBV5-1 and TRBJ1-2; 7 nucleotides match TRBD1. This CDR3 contains 14 residues. With V trimmed by 1 base and J by 3 bases, 3 bases remained unmatched. In germline, CDR1 is SGHRS, CDR2 YFSETQ. This chain's CDR3 is CASSLRGPDYGYTF. The CDR3 DNA reads TGCGCCAGCAGCTTGAGGGGGCCCGACTATGGCTACACCTTC.

This clonotype was observed a few times. The chain carries TRBV24-1 and TRBJ2-1; D is unclear. Trimming shortened V by 3 bases and J by 6 bases, and 11 bases separated the two germline ends. This CDR3 is 14 amino acids long. The germline V gene has CDR1 KGHDR and CDR2 SFDVKD. As DNA, the CDR3 is TGTGCCACCAGTGATCAGCAGGTACGCAATGAGCAGTTCTTC. It encodes CATSDQQVRNEQFF.